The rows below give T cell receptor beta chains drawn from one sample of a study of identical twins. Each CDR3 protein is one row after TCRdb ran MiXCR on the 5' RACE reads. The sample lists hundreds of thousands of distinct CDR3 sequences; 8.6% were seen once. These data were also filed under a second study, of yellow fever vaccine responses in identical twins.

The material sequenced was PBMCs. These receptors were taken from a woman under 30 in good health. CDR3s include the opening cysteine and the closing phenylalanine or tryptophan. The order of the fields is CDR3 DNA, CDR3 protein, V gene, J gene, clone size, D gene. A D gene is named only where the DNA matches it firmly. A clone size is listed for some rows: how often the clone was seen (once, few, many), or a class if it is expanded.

TGTGCCAGCAGCTTAGCTCAGGGAGGAGGCTACACCTTC	CASSLAQGGGYTF	TRBV7-9	TRBJ1-2	-	-
TGTGCCAGCAGCCAAGAAATAAGGGCGGGCACTGAAGCTTTCTTT	CASSQEIRAGTEAFF	TRBV14	TRBJ1-1	many	-
TGCGCCAGCAGCGAGAGGACAGGGGTCACGTACGAGCAGTACTTC	CASSERTGVTYEQYF	TRBV5-1	TRBJ2-7	many	TRBD1
TGTGCCATCAGTGGAGACAGGGTAACCTACGAGCAGTACTTC	CAISGDRVTYEQYF	TRBV10-3	TRBJ2-7	-	TRBD1
TGCAGTGCTATAGTGGGGGTCGGTACAACCGGGGAGCTGTTTTTT	CSAIVGVGTTGELFF	TRBV20-1	TRBJ2-2	-	-
TGTGCCAGCAGCGGATTGAGCAGGGGCACAGATACGCAGTATTTT	CASSGLSRGTDTQYF	TRBV9	TRBJ2-3	many	-
TGTGCCAGCAGTTACTCGCCCACCAACACTGAAGCTTTCTTT	CASSYSPTNTEAFF	TRBV6-5	TRBJ1-1	-	-
TGCAGTGCTAGCGGGGTTACCTACGAGCAGTACTTC	CSASGVTYEQYF	TRBV20-1	TRBJ2-7	-	-
TGTGCCAGCAGTGACAGGGGGCCGGAGGAGACCCAGTACTTC	CASSDRGPEETQYF	TRBV12-3/TRBV12-4	TRBJ2-5	-	TRBD1
TGTGCCAGCAGGCGGACTAGCGGGAGGACCTACAATGAGCAGTTCTTC	CASRRTSGRTYNEQFF	TRBV12-3/TRBV12-4	TRBJ2-1	few	TRBD2
TGTGCTAGTGGGGTCGGGACTAGCTCTGATACGCAGTATTTT	CASGVGTSSDTQYF	TRBV12-5	TRBJ2-3	-	TRBD2
TGCGCCAGCAGCCACTTAGGGCAGCGGCTCACAGATACGCAGTATTTT	CASSHLGQRLTDTQYF	TRBV5-1	TRBJ2-3	few	-
TGTGCCAGCAGTCCCCGGCAGGCGGGGACCAAAAACATTCAGTACTTC	CASSPRQAGTKNIQYF	TRBV12-3/TRBV12-4	TRBJ2-4	-	-
TGCGCCAGCAGCCAAGACAGTGGGCAGACCTACGAGCAGTACTTC	CASSQDSGQTYEQYF	TRBV4-1	TRBJ2-7	-	-
TGTGCCAGCAGTTTAATCAGGACAGGGGTAATCACCGGGGAGCTGTTTTTT	CASSLIRTGVITGELFF	TRBV28	TRBJ2-2	many	TRBD1
TGTGCCAGCAGCTTAGGTGACAAAGGAAACTCCTACGAGCAGTACTTC	CASSLGDKGNSYEQYF	TRBV7-8	TRBJ2-7	many	-
TGTGCCAGCAGTGATCCTGGGAGTGAAGCTTTCTTT	CASSDPGSEAFF	TRBV25-1	TRBJ1-1	-	-
TGTGCCTGGATCTCTGGGACTAGCGGATTCACAGATACGCAGTATTTT	CAWISGTSGFTDTQYF	TRBV30	TRBJ2-3	-	TRBD2
TGCGCCAGCGAAATAGCGGGCACAGATACGCAGTATTTT	CASEIAGTDTQYF	TRBV10-1	TRBJ2-3	-	-
TGCGCCAGCAGCCAAGTATCAGGAGCTACGCAGTATTTT	CASSQVSGATQYF	TRBV4-3	TRBJ2-3	few	-
TGTGCCAGCAGTGACCGACTAGCGGGGGGCCCCCCCAAAAACATTCAGTACTTC	CASSDRLAGGPPKNIQYF	TRBV2	TRBJ2-4	-	TRBD2
TGTGCCAGCAGTCCCCAGGGGGCCGGAGAGCAGTACTTC	CASSPQGAGEQYF	TRBV6-2/TRBV6-3	TRBJ2-7	many	TRBD1
TGTGCCAGCAGCTCCTTGGGACAGGGCTATGGCTACACCTTC	CASSSLGQGYGYTF	TRBV7-9	TRBJ1-2	-	TRBD1
TGCAGCGTTTTACAGGATAACACAGATACGCAGTATTTT	CSVLQDNTDTQYF	TRBV29-1	TRBJ2-3	-	-
TGTGCCAGCAGCTTGCTGGGACAGGGGGCCGATGAGCAGTTCTTC	CASSLLGQGADEQFF	TRBV5-6	TRBJ2-1	few	TRBD1
TGTGCCAGCAGCCAAGGGGGCACCGACTACGAGCAGTACTTC	CASSQGGTDYEQYF	TRBV4-2	TRBJ2-7	many	-
TGTGCCAGCAGCCTGCAGGCGGGAATTGACGAGCAGTACTTC	CASSLQAGIDEQYF	TRBV7-3	TRBJ2-7	-	-
TGCAGTGCTAGCCCCCCCCAGGGGGTGTTGTGGGAGCAGTACTTC	CSASPPQGVLWEQYF	TRBV20-1	TRBJ2-7	many	TRBD1
TGTGCCAGCAGCTTAACTAGCGGGGGGGATTTGAGCTCCTACAATGAGCAGTTCTTC	CASSLTSGGDLSSYNEQFF	TRBV7-3	TRBJ2-1	many	TRBD2
TGCAGTGCTAGAGATTTGGTCAGAGGGGATACGCAGTATTTT	CSARDLVRGDTQYF	TRBV20-1	TRBJ2-3	few	-
TGTGCCAGCAGTGGGGGGTCCCTTTCCTACAATGAGCAGTTCTTC	CASSGGSLSYNEQFF	TRBV2	TRBJ2-1	many	-
TGTGCCAGCAGCTTAGCGGACCCCCACGCTAGCACCCCGAGGGGGGAGCTGTTTTTT	CASSLADPHASTPRGELFF	TRBV11-1	TRBJ2-2	-	-
TGTGCCAGCGGGGGAAGGATCGGGGAGCTGTTTTTT	CASGGRIGELFF	TRBV6-5	TRBJ2-2	-	-
TGTGCCAGCAGCCAAGATGCCGTCCCCTACGAGCAGTACTTC	CASSQDAVPYEQYF	TRBV4-2	TRBJ2-7	few	-
TGTGCCAGCAGTTACCGTCCAGCGAACACTGAAGCTTTCTTT	CASSYRPANTEAFF	TRBV12-3/TRBV12-4	TRBJ1-1	-	-
TGTGCCAGCAGGACCGGACGAGCCCCAGATACGCAGTATTTT	CASRTGRAPDTQYF	TRBV14	TRBJ2-3	few	-
TGCAGTGCTAGAGATACGAGGGGGGGCCATTCAGATACGCAGTATTTT	CSARDTRGGHSDTQYF	TRBV20-1	TRBJ2-3	-	-
TGTGCCATCAGTGAGTCTGGGCGGGAGGATGCCACCGGGGAGCTGTTTTTT	CAISESGREDATGELFF	TRBV10-3	TRBJ2-2	many	TRBD2
TGTGCCAGCAGTTCGTATCAGCCCCAGCATTTT	CASSSYQPQHF	TRBV28	TRBJ1-5	many	-
TGTGCCAGCAGTGGAGACCACGCGGGAACCCAGTACTTC	CASSGDHAGTQYF	TRBV6-1	TRBJ2-5	few	-
TGTGCCAGCTGCCAAGTTGTGGCTCTACCTAGCACAGATACGCAGTATTTT	CASCQVVALPSTDTQYF	TRBV3-1	TRBJ2-3	-	-
TGTGCCAGCAGCCAGGAGTTGAGACGCGGCCTGGGCAACTATGGCTACACCTTC	CASSQELRRGLGNYGYTF	TRBV3-1	TRBJ1-2	many	-
TGTGCCAGTAGTATAGTTGTAGGGAATAATGAGCAGTTCTTC	CASSIVVGNNEQFF	TRBV19	TRBJ2-1	-	-
TGTGCCAGCAGCTTAGGGGTAAACTACAATGAGCAGTTCTTC	CASSLGVNYNEQFF	TRBV7-2	TRBJ2-1	few	-
TGTGCCAGCAGAAGGGACTCCTTCTACAATGAGCAGTTCTTC	CASRRDSFYNEQFF	TRBV2	TRBJ2-1	-	-
TGCAGCGTTGAAGCGCGGACGGGACAGACCTCCTACGAGCAGTACTTC	CSVEARTGQTSYEQYF	TRBV29-1	TRBJ2-7	many	TRBD1
TGCAGTGCCCGCCAGGGCATCGAGACCCAGTACTTC	CSARQGIETQYF	TRBV20-1	TRBJ2-5	many	-
TGTGCCAGCAGCCGACAGGGGCAGGGCACAGATACGCAGTATTTT	CASSRQGQGTDTQYF	TRBV3-1	TRBJ2-3	few	TRBD1
TGCAGTGCCTTGGTTCCAGGGTCATATAATTCACCCCTCCACTTT	CSALVPGSYNSPLHF	TRBV20-1	TRBJ1-6	few	-
TGCGCCAGCAGCCTACAGGGTTGGAACACCGGGGAGCTGTTTTTT	CASSLQGWNTGELFF	TRBV4-1	TRBJ2-2	-	-
TGTGCCAGCAGCTTATGGGAAGGGAGCACAGATACGCAGTATTTT	CASSLWEGSTDTQYF	TRBV7-2	TRBJ2-3	-	-
TGTGCCAGCGGCCAATCGCGGGAATTCACAGATACGCAGTATTTT	CASGQSREFTDTQYF	TRBV6-1	TRBJ2-3	many	-
TGTGCCAGCAGTTACTCCCTGACAGGGTCTAACGGGGAGCTGTTTTTT	CASSYSLTGSNGELFF	TRBV6-5	TRBJ2-2	few	TRBD1
TGTGCCAGCAGCCCGGACCGAGAGACCCAGTACTTC	CASSPDRETQYF	TRBV11-3	TRBJ2-5	once	-
TGCAGCGTAGATACCCTAGCGGGGGGGGGCGAGACCCAGTACTTC	CSVDTLAGGGETQYF	TRBV29-1	TRBJ2-5	-	TRBD2
TGCAGCGCCCCAGGGAATGGCCAAGAGACCCAGTACTTC	CSAPGNGQETQYF	TRBV29-1	TRBJ2-5	many	-
TGCAGTGCTCCCACTAGCGGGGGTGCCTCCTACGAGCAGTACTTC	CSAPTSGGASYEQYF	TRBV20-1	TRBJ2-7	few	TRBD2
TGTGCCAGCAGCTTTTTACTAGCGGGGACATTCCAAGAGACCCAGTACTTC	CASSFLLAGTFQETQYF	TRBV7-8	TRBJ2-5	-	TRBD2
TGTGCCAGCCGCCCCTCTGGGACAGGGGGCGAGCAGTTCTTC	CASRPSGTGGEQFF	TRBV25-1	TRBJ2-1	few	TRBD1
TGTGCCAGCAGTTTGTCACCGCTGGACAGCTCCTACGAGCAGTACTTC	CASSLSPLDSSYEQYF	TRBV28	TRBJ2-7	few	-